Below are 21 T cell receptor beta chains sequenced from a single sample in a study of blood T cell repertoires in COVID-19. Clones were read by immunoSEQ multiplex PCR, and TCRdb kept only the in-frame ones, dropping some. The top ten hold 8.5% to 10% of the sample, which has about 80,000 clones, approximately 82% seen once. Sequencing was done on a sample of peripheral blood. These receptors were obtained from a human donor in a cohort sampled during active COVID-19.

The chain uses TRBV10-3 and TRBJ2-7; TRBD2 agrees at 7 bases. The J segment lost 0 bases and the V segment lost 6 bases, leaving 8 bases of the junction unmatched. Germline assignment: CDR1 ENHRY and CDR2 SYGVKD. The CDR3 totals 15 residues. The CDR3 is CAIRPSGDNSYEQYF. The CDR3 DNA sequence: TGTGCCATCAGACCCAGCGGGGATAACTCCTACGAGCAGTACTTC.

This clone occurred once. The chain employs TRBV12-3 or TRBV12-4 and TRBJ2-4; D not certain. V was shortened by 6 bases and J by 7 bases, with 13 bases between the two germline ends. The CDR3 sequence is 13 residues long. The CDR3: CASRSDLENIQYF. CDR3 bases: TGTGCCAGCAGGTCGGATCTGGAGAACATTCAGTACTTC.

The table lists this clone with a count of one. The chain is built from TRBV28 and TRBJ2-3, with D possibly being TRBD1 (5 bases). Germline V gene sequence: CDR1 MDHEN, CDR2 SYDVKM. Trimming stripped 6 bases from V and 2 bases from J, with 9 bases between. This CDR3 contains 13 residues. CDR3 amino acids: CASRRQSTDTQYF. CDR3 nucleotides: TGTGCCAGCAGACGACAGTCCACAGATACGCAGTATTTT.

This chain links TRBV10-3 with TRBJ2-7; D gene ambiguous. The CDR3 extends over 13 amino acids. V was trimmed by 4 bases and J by 2 bases, leaving 9 bases between them. Per the germline V gene, CDR1 is ENHRY and CDR2 is SYGVKD. The CDR3, as DNA: TGTGCCATCAGTGTTGAGGCGACCTACGAGCAGTACTTC. Residues: CAISVEATYEQYF.

In DNA, the CDR3 is TGTGCCAGCAGCCCTTTTTCTCGGGACAGCTATGGCTACACCTTC. It encodes CASSPFSRDSYGYTF. This rearrangement joins TRBV9 to TRBJ1-2; 7 bases map to TRBD1. Germline V gives CDR1 SGDLS, CDR2 YYNGEE. The CDR3 has 15 amino acids. The trim removed 4 bases at V and 4 bases at J, leaving 10 bases unmatched.

This sequence joins TRBV20-1 and TRBJ2-1; 8 positions agree with TRBD1. The junction had 4 bases not matched to a gene; V was cut back by 5 bases and J by 10 bases. Germline assignment: CDR1 DFQATT and CDR2 SNEGSKA (reference sequence). CDR3 length: 11 amino acids. In DNA form, the CDR3 reads TGCAGTGCTCAGGGGGCCTCAGAGCAGTTCTTC. It specifies CSAQGASEQFF.

This clone was detected once. The chain links TRBV28 to TRBJ2-7; 7 bases are shared with TRBD2. V was clipped by 3 bases and J by 2 bases; unmatched bases: 4. Per germline, CDR1 MDHEN and CDR2 SYDVKM. The CDR3 extends over 14 amino acids. The CDR3 protein is CASSLGGDPYEQYF. The CDR3 region has the DNA TGTGCCAGCAGTTTGGGAGGGGACCCCTACGAGCAGTACTTC.

V is TRBV2 and J is TRBJ2-7, with 7 bases fitting TRBD1. Germline V gene lookup returns CDR1 SNHLY and CDR2 FYNNEI. After removal of 4 bases from V and 5 bases from J, the junction contained 5 bases not matched to a gene. The CDR3 has 13 residues. Here the CDR3 reads CASSGTGRNEQYF. CDR3 coding DNA: TGTGCCAGCAGTGGGACAGGCCGAAACGAGCAGTACTTC.

The rearrangement links TRBV4-1 to TRBJ2-1; 9 positions agree with TRBD2. Trimming took 0 bases from V and 3 from J; bases not matched to a gene: 6. This CDR3 has 17 amino acids. From germline, CDR1 is MGHRA and CDR2 YSYEKL. In DNA form, the CDR3 reads TGCGCCAGCAGCCAAGACTCGGCTAGCGGGAACTACAATGAGCAGTTCTTC. Translation: CASSQDSASGNYNEQFF.

V gene TRBV21-1 combines with J gene TRBJ1-2. TRBV21-1 is classified as a pseudogene. The CDR3 totals 16 residues. CDR3: CASSTRKPGGVYGYTF. The CDR3 DNA follows: TGTGCCAGCAGCACCAGGAAACCGGGAGGGGTCTATGGCTACACCTTC.

V and J are TRBV5-1 and TRBJ2-3; a possible D gene is TRBD1 (7 bases). Trimming stripped 3 bases from V and 6 bases from J, with 20 bases between. The CDR3 has 16 amino acids. The V gene's germline CDR1 is SGHRS and CDR2 YFSETQ. CDR3 nucleotide sequence: TGCGCCAGCAGCTGGCTCGGGCAGGGGGGCCTCGATACGCAGTATTTT. Its translation is CASSWLGQGGLDTQYF.

The CDR3 DNA is TGTGCCAGCAGCTTACTAGGGGGAACCGGGGAGCTGTTTTTT. Protein sequence: CASSLLGGTGELFF. The rearrangement joins TRBV5-4 to TRBJ2-2; TRBD1 might be the D (6 bases). CDR1 and CDR2 from the germline V gene are SGHNT and YYREEE (reference sequence). The CDR3 spans 14 residues. The V and J ends lost 2 bases and 5 bases respectively, with 10 bases between them.

J is TRBJ2-2 and V is TRBV5-1, with D perhaps TRBD1 (5 bases). Germline V gene sequence: CDR1 SGHRS, CDR2 YFSETQ. The CDR3 contains 16 residues. V was clipped by 0 bases and J by 4 bases, with 13 bases between them. The CDR3 DNA is TGCGCCAGCAGCTTGGTGACAGACAGCCTCACCGGGGAGCTGTTTTTT. It specifies CASSLVTDSLTGELFF.

The V and J genes are TRBV6-1 and TRBJ1-6; the match to TRBD1 covers 8 bases. The CDR3 is made up of 14 amino acids. Trimming removed 2 bases from V and 9 bases from J; junction bases left unmatched: 3. Germline CDR1 reads MNHNS; CDR2 reads SASEGT. The CDR3 region has the DNA TGTGCCAGCAGTGAACAGGGGGCCAGTTCACCCCTCCACTTT. Amino acid sequence: CASSEQGASSPLHF.

This CDR3 reads CASSLVGGGSNEQFF. The CDR3 bases are TGCGCCAGCAGCTTGGTGGGTGGGGGGAGCAATGAGCAGTTCTTC. The rearrangement uses TRBV5-1 and TRBJ2-1; weak D call: TRBD2 (6 bases). The CDR3 has 15 residues. Germline CDR1 SGHRS, CDR2 YFSETQ. Trimming removed 0 bases at V and 6 bases at J, with 13 bases between.

The chain uses TRBV28 and TRBJ2-5, with a tentative D call TRBD2 (6 bases). V gave up 2 bases and J gave up 5 bases, with 12 bases separating them. The CDR3 loop spans 14 amino acids. CDR1 and CDR2 (germline): MDHEN, SYDVKM. The CDR3 coding sequence is TGTGCCAGCAGTTTAAGTGGGGGGATGGAGACCCAGTACTTC. It encodes CASSLSGGMETQYF. Combining the CDR3 with reference TRBV28 and TRBJ2-5 gives the whole variable domain DVKVTQSSRYLVKRTGEKVFLECVQDMDHENMFWYRQDPGLGLRLIYFSYDVKMKEKGDIPEGYSVSREKKERFSLILESASTNQTSMYLCASSLSGGMETQYFGPGTRLLVL.

CDR3 coding DNA: TGTGCCACCAGTGATCCCCGTGCAGATACGCAGTATTTT. Its protein product is CATSDPRADTQYF. The chain carries TRBV24-1 and TRBJ2-3, with D uncertain. The V gene lost 3 bases and the J gene lost 4 bases, with 7 bases spanning the gap. Germline values: CDR1 KGHDR, CDR2 SFDVKD. This CDR3 comprises 13 residues.

This clone was seen a few times. The DNA of the CDR3 is TGTGCCAGCAGCTTAGCAGGGGGAAGTTATGGCTACACCTTC. It yields the protein CASSLAGGSYGYTF. The chain couples TRBV7-3 to TRBJ1-2; TRBD1 agrees at 7 bases. With 2 bases clipped from V and 5 bases from J, the junction kept 5 bases outside the gene matches. Looked up from germline, CDR1 is SGHTA and CDR2 is FQGTGA. This CDR3 comprises 14 residues.

The genes are TRBV11-2 and TRBJ2-3; possibly TRBD1 for D (7 bases). V was trimmed by 1 base and J by 1 base, leaving 18 bases between them. CDR1 SGHAT and CDR2 FQNNGV come from the germline V gene. The length of the CDR3 is 18 residues. CDR3 sequence (DNA): TGTGCCAGCAGCTTAGGGAGAGGCAGGGGGGTAGGCACAGATACGCAGTATTTT. It yields the protein CASSLGRGRGVGTDTQYF. Full variable domain (missing parts from reference TRBV11-2 and TRBJ2-3): EAGVAQSPRYKIIEKRQSVAFWCNPISGHATLYWYQQILGQGPKLLIQFQNNGVVDDSQLPKDRFSAERLKGVDSTLKIQPAKLEDSAVYLCASSLGRGRGVGTDTQYFGPGTRLTVL.

The rearrangement links TRBV29-1 to TRBJ1-5; 7 nucleotides align to TRBD1. The CDR3 totals 13 residues. Germline assignment: CDR1 SQVTM and CDR2 ANQGSEA. J lost 7 bases, V lost 6 bases, and 9 bases had no gene match. The CDR3 DNA follows: TGCAGCGTGGTTACAGGGGTGGGACAGCCCCAGCATTTT. As protein: CSVVTGVGQPQHF. The variable domain in full, completed from reference TRBV29-1 and TRBJ1-5, reads SAVISQKPSRDICQRGTSLTIQCQVDSQVTMMFWYRQQPGQSLTLIATANQGSEATYESGFVIDKFPISRPNLTFSTLTVSNMSPEDSSIYLCSVVTGVGQPQHFGDGTRLSIL.

The chain links TRBV27 to TRBJ2-1; 13 bases map to TRBD2. V gave up 4 bases and J gave up 0 bases; unmatched junction bases: 6. Germline V gives CDR1 MNHEY, CDR2 SMNVEV (reference sequence). The CDR3 extends over 18 amino acids. CDR3 loop: CASSSPGLAGSSYNEQFF. The CDR3 region has the DNA TGTGCCAGCAGTTCACCGGGACTAGCGGGAAGCTCCTACAATGAGCAGTTCTTC.